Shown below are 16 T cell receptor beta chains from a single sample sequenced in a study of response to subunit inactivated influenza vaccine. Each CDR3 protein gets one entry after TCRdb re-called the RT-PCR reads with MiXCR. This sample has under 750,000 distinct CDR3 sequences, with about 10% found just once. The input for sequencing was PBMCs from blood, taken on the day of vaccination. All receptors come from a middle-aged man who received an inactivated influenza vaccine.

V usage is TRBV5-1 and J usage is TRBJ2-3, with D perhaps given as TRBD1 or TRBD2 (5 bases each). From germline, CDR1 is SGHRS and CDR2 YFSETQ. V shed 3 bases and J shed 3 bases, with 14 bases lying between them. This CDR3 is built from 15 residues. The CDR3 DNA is TGCGCCAGCAGCTCCTCGAGGGGCGTGACAGATACGCAGTATTTT. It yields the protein CASSSSRGVTDTQYF.

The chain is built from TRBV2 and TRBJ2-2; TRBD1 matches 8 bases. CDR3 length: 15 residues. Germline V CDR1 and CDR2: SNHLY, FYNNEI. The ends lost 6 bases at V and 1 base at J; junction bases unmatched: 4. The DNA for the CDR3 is TGTGCCAGCAGGGTCGGGACAGGGAACACCGGGGAGCTGTTTTTT. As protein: CASRVGTGNTGELFF. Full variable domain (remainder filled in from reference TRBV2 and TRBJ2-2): EPEVTQTPSHQVTQMGQEVILRCVPISNHLYFYWYRQILGQKVEFLVSFYNNEISEKSEIFDDQFSVERPDGSNFTLKIRSTKLEDSAMYFCASRVGTGNTGELFFGEGSRLTVL.

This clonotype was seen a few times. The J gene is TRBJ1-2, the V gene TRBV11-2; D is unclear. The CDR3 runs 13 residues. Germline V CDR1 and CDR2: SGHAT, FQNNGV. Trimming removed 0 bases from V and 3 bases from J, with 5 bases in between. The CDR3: CASSLDQYYGYTF. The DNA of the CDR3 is TGTGCCAGCAGCTTAGATCAGTACTATGGCTACACCTTC.

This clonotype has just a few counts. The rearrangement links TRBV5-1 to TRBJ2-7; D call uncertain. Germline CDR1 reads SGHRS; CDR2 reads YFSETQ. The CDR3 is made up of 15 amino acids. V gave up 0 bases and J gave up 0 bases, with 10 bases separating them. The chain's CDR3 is CASSLAGSSSYEQYF. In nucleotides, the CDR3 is TGCGCCAGCAGCTTGGCCGGGTCCAGCTCCTACGAGCAGTACTTC.

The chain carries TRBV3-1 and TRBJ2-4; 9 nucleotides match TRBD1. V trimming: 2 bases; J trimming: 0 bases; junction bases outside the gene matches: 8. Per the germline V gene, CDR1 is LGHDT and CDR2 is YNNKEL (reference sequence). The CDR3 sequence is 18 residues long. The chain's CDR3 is CASSQRDRALSAKNIQYF. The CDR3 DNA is TGTGCCAGCAGCCAACGGGACAGGGCCCTCTCAGCCAAAAACATTCAGTACTTC.

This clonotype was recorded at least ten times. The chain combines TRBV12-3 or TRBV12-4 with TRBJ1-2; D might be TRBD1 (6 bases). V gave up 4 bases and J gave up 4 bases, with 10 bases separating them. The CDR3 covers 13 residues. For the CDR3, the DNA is TGTGCCAGCAGTTACCCAGGGGTCTATGGCTACACCTTC. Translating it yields CASSYPGVYGYTF.

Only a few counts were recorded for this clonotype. CDR3 region: CASSLTLTSGVSYEQYF. The CDR3 DNA reads as TGTGCCAGCAGCTTAACCCTCACTAGCGGAGTCTCCTACGAGCAGTACTTC. V is TRBV11-2 and J is TRBJ2-7, with 8 bases identical to TRBD2. This CDR3 has 17 residues. The germline V gene has CDR1 SGHAT and CDR2 FQNNGV. Germline trimming cut 2 bases from V and 0 bases from J; bases unmatched to any gene: 9.

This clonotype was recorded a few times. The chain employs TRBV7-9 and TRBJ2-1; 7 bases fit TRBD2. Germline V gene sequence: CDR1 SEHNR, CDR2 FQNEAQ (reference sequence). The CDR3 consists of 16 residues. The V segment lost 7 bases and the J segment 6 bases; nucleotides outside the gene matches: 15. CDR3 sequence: CASTAYRREKTNEQFF. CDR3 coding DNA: TGTGCCAGCACCGCTTATCGGCGGGAGAAGACCAATGAGCAGTTCTTC.

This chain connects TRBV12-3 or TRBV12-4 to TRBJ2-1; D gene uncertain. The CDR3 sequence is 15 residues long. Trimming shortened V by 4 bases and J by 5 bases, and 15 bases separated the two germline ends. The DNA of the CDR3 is TGTGCCAGCAGTTGGATCCGGGTTAAGGACAATGAGCAGTTCTTC. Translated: CASSWIRVKDNEQFF.

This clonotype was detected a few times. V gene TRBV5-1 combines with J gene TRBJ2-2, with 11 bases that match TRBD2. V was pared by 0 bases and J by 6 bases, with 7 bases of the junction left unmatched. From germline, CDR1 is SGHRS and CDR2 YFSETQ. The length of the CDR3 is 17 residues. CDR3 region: CASSLGRTSGSSGELFF. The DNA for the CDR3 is TGCGCCAGCAGCTTGGGGCGTACTAGCGGGAGCTCCGGGGAGCTGTTTTTT.

The CDR3 bases are TGTGCCAGCAGTTTAGTGGGGGACGGAGTTCGCACCTTC. It codes for CASSLVGDGVRTF. The genes are TRBV12-3 or TRBV12-4 and TRBJ1-2; TRBD1 is a possible D gene (5 bases). Trimming took 1 base from V and 13 from J, leaving 16 bases between them. The CDR3 has 13 residues.

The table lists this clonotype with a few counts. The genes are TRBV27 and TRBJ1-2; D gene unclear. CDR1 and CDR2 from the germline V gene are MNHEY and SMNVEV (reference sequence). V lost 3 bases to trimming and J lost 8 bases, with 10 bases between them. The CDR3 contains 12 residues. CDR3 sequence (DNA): TGTGCCAGCAGTTTCGTAGGAGGCGGCTACACCTTC. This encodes CASSFVGGGYTF.

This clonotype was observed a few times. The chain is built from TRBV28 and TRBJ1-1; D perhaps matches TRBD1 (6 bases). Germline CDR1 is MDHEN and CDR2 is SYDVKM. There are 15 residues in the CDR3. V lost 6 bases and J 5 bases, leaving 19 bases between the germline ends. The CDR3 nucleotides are TGTGCCAGCAGACCCGCGAGGGGGATTTGGACTGAAGCTTTCTTT. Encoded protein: CASRPARGIWTEAFF. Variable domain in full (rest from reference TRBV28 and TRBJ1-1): DVKVTQSSRYLVKRTGEKVFLECVQDMDHENMFWYRQDPGLGLRLIYFSYDVKMKEKGDIPEGYSVSREKKERFSLILESASTNQTSMYLCASRPARGIWTEAFFGQGTRLTVV.

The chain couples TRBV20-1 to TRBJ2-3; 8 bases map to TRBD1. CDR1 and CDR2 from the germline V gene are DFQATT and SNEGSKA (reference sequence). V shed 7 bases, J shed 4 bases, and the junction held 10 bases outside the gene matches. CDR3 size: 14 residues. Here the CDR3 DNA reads TGCAGTGTAGCGGACAGGGTGGGTGCAGATACGCAGTATTTT. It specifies CSVADRVGADTQYF.

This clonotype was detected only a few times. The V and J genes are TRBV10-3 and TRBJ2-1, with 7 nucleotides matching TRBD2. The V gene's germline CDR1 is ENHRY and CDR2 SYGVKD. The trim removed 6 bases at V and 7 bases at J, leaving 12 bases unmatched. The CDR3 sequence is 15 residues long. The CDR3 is CAIRPSQRENNEQFF. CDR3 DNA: TGTGCCATCAGGCCCTCCCAGCGGGAAAATAATGAGCAGTTCTTC.

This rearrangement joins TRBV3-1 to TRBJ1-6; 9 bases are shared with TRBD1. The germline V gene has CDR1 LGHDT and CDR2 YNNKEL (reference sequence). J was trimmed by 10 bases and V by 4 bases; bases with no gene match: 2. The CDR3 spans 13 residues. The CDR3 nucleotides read TGTGCCAGCAGCCGACAGGGGGACTCACCCCTCCACTTT. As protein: CASSRQGDSPLHF.